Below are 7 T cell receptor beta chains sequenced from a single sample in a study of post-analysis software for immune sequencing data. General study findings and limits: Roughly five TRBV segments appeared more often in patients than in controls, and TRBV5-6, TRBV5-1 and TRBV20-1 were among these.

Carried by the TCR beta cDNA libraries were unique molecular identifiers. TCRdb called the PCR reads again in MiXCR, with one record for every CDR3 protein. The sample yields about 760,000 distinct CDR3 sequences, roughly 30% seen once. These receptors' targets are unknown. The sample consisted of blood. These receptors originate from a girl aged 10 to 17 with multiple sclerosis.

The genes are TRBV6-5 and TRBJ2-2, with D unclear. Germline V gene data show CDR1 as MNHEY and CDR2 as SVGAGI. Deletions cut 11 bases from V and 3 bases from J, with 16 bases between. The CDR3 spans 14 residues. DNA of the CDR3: TGTGCCCACAGTAGGGATCAATACACCGGGGAGCTGTTTTTT. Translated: CAHSRDQYTGELFF.

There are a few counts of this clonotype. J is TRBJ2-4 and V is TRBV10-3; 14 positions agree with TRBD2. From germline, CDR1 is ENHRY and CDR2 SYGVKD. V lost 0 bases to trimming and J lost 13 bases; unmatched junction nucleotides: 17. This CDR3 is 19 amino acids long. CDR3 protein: CAISESFYRGTSGSWEQYF. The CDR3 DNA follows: TGTGCCATCAGTGAGTCGTTCTATAGGGGGACTAGCGGGAGTTGGGAGCAGTACTTC.

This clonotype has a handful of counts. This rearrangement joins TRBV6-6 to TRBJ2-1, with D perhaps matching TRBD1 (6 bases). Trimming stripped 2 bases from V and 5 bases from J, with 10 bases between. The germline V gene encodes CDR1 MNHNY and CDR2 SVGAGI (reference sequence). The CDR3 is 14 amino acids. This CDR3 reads CASSYGEGDNEQFF. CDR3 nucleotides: TGTGCCAGCAGTTACGGCGAGGGGGACAATGAGCAGTTCTTC.

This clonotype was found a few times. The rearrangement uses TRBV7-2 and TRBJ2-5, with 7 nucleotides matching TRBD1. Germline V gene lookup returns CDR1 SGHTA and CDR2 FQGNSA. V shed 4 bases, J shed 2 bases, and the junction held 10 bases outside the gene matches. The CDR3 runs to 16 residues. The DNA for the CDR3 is TGTGCCAGCAGCTCCCTCCCCGGCAGGGGGCAAGAGACCCAGTACTTC. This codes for CASSSLPGRGQETQYF.

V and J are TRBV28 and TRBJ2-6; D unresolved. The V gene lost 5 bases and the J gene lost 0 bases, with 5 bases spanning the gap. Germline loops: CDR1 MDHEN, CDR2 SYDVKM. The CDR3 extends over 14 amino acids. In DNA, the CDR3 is TGTGCCAGCAGTATTTACTCTGGGGCCAACGTCCTGACTTTC. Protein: CASSIYSGANVLTF.

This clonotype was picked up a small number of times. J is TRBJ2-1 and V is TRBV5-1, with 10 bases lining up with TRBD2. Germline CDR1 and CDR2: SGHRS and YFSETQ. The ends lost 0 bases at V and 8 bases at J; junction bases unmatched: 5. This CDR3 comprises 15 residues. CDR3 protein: CASSLEASGGDEQFF. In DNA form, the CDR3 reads TGCGCCAGCAGCTTGGAGGCTAGCGGGGGTGATGAGCAGTTCTTC.

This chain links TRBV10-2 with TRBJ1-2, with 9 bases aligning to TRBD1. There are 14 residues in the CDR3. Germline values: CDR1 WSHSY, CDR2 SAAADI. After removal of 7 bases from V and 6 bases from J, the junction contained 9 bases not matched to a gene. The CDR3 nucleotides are TGCGCCAGCAACCCTACAGGGGGCCGGGATGGCTACACCTTC. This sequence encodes CASNPTGGRDGYTF.